This T cell receptor beta chain was sequenced in a study of T cells after yellow fever vaccination. TCRdb itself ran the 5' RACE reads through MiXCR, one entry per CDR3 protein. The data show more than 300,000 distinct CDR3 sequences, roughly a tenth seen once. Germline V lookup: CDR1 LGHNA, CDR2 YSLEER. This CDR3 region has 16 residues. V was clipped by 0 bases and J by 2 bases, with 12 bases between them. The receptor was derived from a man aged 18-30 years who received the YFV17D yellow fever vaccine. The chain employs TRBV4-3 and TRBJ2-3, with a weak D call TRBD1 (6 bases). This material consisted of CD4+ T cells sorted from PBMCs, taken 45 days after the yellow fever booster vaccination. In DNA form, the CDR3 reads TGCGCCAGCAGCCAAGATCCCAGGACAGTCACAGATACGCAGTATTTT. Protein sequence: CASSQDPRTVTDTQYF.